Listed here are 30 T cell receptor beta chains from one sample, sequenced in a study of patients and donors after allogeneic stem cell transplantation. TCRdb recomputed calls from the RT-PCR reads with MiXCR, one row per CDR3 protein. Of about 400,000 distinct CDR3 sequences listed, 16% were seen once; the top ten hold roughly 7%. Sequencing was performed on blood, either unsorted or a sorted T cell fraction (not recorded which). These receptors all come from a human donor who was either an allogeneic HSCT recipient or a stem cell or donor lymphocyte infusion donor (not recorded which). It is not recorded whose cells these are; they may come from a transplant donor.

The chain links TRBV19 to TRBJ1-4, with 10 nucleotides matching TRBD1. The junction had 8 bases not matched to a gene; V was cut back by 5 bases and J by 8 bases. The germline V gene has CDR1 LNHDA and CDR2 SQIVND (reference sequence). The CDR3 has 15 amino acids. The CDR3 sequence is CASSPIGQGEEKLFF. For the CDR3, the DNA is TGTGCCAGTAGTCCGATAGGACAGGGGGAAGAAAAACTGTTTTTT.

This clonotype was counted many times. The chain recombines TRBV9 with TRBJ2-7; D remains ambiguous. This CDR3 spans 16 amino acids. Trimming removed 3 bases at V and 5 bases at J, with 21 bases between. CDR1 SGDLS and CDR2 YYNGEE come from the germline V gene. Here the CDR3 reads CASSAQRETKAHEQYF. The CDR3 DNA reads as TGTGCCAGCAGCGCGCAAAGAGAGACAAAGGCCCACGAGCAGTACTTC.

This clonotype occurred a few times. This chain connects TRBV7-2 to TRBJ2-7; a weak D match, TRBD2 (6 bases). In germline, CDR1 is SGHTA, CDR2 FQGNSA. The V end lost 2 bases, the J end lost 4 bases, and 9 bases lay between the germline ends. The CDR3 consists of 13 residues. CDR3 DNA: TGTGCCAGCAGCTTAAGGGACTTTTACGAGCAGTACTTC. Translation gives CASSLRDFYEQYF.

This clonotype was found a few times. Here the CDR3 reads CASSHGDRDRGGEQYF. Written as DNA, the CDR3 is TGTGCCAGCAGCCACGGAGACCGGGACAGGGGGGGCGAGCAGTACTTC. V usage is TRBV3-1 and J usage is TRBJ2-7; 11 nucleotides line up with TRBD1. V lost 3 bases and J lost 6; bases outside the gene matches: 10. The length of the CDR3 is 16 residues. Germline-derived CDR1 and CDR2 are LGHDT and YNNKEL (reference sequence).

The gene calls are TRBV20-1 and TRBJ2-7; no firm D call. The CDR3 covers 13 residues. V was shortened by 1 base and J by 2 bases, with 9 bases between the two germline ends. Germline lookup yields CDR1 DFQATT and CDR2 SNEGSKA (reference sequence). This chain's CDR3 is CSARVPATYEQYF. DNA for the CDR3: TGCAGTGCTAGAGTGCCCGCTACCTACGAGCAGTACTTC.

The V gene is TRBV7-3, the J gene TRBJ2-3, with D tentatively TRBD2 (5 bases). V gave up 5 bases and J gave up 0 bases, with 12 bases separating them. CDR3 length equals 15 residues. Germline values: CDR1 SGHTA, CDR2 FQGTGA. The CDR3 DNA reads as TGTGCCAGCAGCCTTAGCGCTACTAGCACAGATACGCAGTATTTT. Translated: CASSLSATSTDTQYF.

This clonotype was seen ten or more times. The chain has TRBV4-3 and TRBJ2-3; 10 nucleotides agree with TRBD2. CDR1 is LGHNA and CDR2 is YSLEER in the germline V gene. CDR3 length: 16 amino acids. V lost 3 bases, J lost 4 bases, and 7 bases stayed unmatched. DNA of the CDR3: TGCGCCAGCAGCCACCATAGCGGGGGGTTCGCAGATACGCAGTATTTT. It yields the protein CASSHHSGGFADTQYF.

In its sample, this clonotype was seen many times. The J gene is TRBJ2-2, the V gene TRBV12-3 or TRBV12-4, with 11 bases aligning to TRBD1. This CDR3 has 15 residues. J lost 5 bases, V lost 6 bases, and 5 bases had no gene match. The DNA of the CDR3 is TGTGCCAGCAGCGGACAGGGGGCAGGTACCGGGGAGCTGTTTTTT. This codes for CASSGQGAGTGELFF.

This clonotype has more than one count but fewer than ten. The genes are TRBV7-3 and TRBJ2-2; 9 bases align to TRBD1. This CDR3 is built from 14 residues. V gave up 4 bases and J gave up 9 bases; unmatched junction bases: 6. Germline CDR1 reads SGHTA; CDR2 reads FQGTGA. CDR3 loop: CASSWTGDRRELFF. DNA for the CDR3: TGTGCCAGCAGCTGGACAGGGGACCGCCGGGAGCTGTTTTTT. Filled out from reference TRBV7-3 and TRBJ2-2, the complete variable domain reads GAGVSQTPSNKVTEKGKYVELRCDPISGHTALYWYRQSLGQGPEFLIYFQGTGAADDSGLPNDRFFAVRPEGSVSTLKIQRTERGDSAVYLCASSWTGDRRELFFGEGSRLTVL.

Only a few counts were recorded for this clonotype. The rearrangement uses TRBV6-1 and TRBJ2-7, with D perhaps TRBD2 (6 bases). Germline CDR1 and CDR2: MNHNS and SASEGT. The CDR3 length is 14 residues. The ends were cut back, 8 bases at V and 1 base at J, with 15 bases in the middle. The CDR3 reads CASGRRSPSYEQYF. CDR3 sequence (DNA): TGTGCCAGCGGGAGGCGGTCCCCTTCCTACGAGCAGTACTTC.

This clonotype occurred a few times. V gene TRBV7-8 combines with J gene TRBJ2-1; 8 positions agree with TRBD2. J gave up 7 bases and V 2 bases, and 7 bases lay outside the gene matches. Germline V gene data show CDR1 as SGHVS and CDR2 as FQNEAQ. CDR3 size: 15 residues. The CDR3 DNA reads TGTGCCAGCAGCTTAACCGGCGGGAGGAGGAATGAGCAGTTCTTC. It codes for CASSLTGGRRNEQFF.

J is TRBJ2-7 and V is TRBV3-1; TRBD1 is a possible D gene (5 bases). From germline, CDR1 is LGHDT and CDR2 YNNKEL (reference sequence). This CDR3 has 13 amino acids. Trimming left V 3 bases short and J 7 bases short, with 13 bases between. CDR3 in amino acids: CASSHFRVREQYF. The DNA for the CDR3 is TGTGCCAGCAGCCATTTCAGGGTCCGGGAGCAGTACTTC.

Ten or more counts support this clonotype. The gene calls are TRBV14 and TRBJ1-1; TRBD1 might be the D (5 bases). From germline, CDR1 is SGHDN and CDR2 FVKESK. The CDR3 length is 14 residues. Trimming removed 1 base at V and 5 bases at J, with 11 bases between. CDR3 in amino acids: CASSQVYGGTEAFF. The CDR3 DNA follows: TGTGCCAGCAGCCAAGTTTATGGGGGGACTGAAGCTTTCTTT.

This chain links TRBV5-1 with TRBJ2-5, with D possibly matching TRBD1 (7 bases). The germline V and J ends were trimmed by 2 bases and 2 bases, with 19 bases remaining between them. The CDR3 covers 17 residues. CDR1 SGHRS and CDR2 YFSETQ come from the germline V gene. CDR3 sequence: CASSFDEWRGRQETQYF. The CDR3 DNA reads as TGCGCCAGCAGCTTCGATGAGTGGAGGGGGCGGCAAGAGACCCAGTACTTC.

This clonotype was observed many times. The chain joins TRBV5-8 to TRBJ2-2; no clear D. Germline lookup yields CDR1 SGHTS and CDR2 YDEGEE. V gave up 1 base and J gave up 1 base, with 5 bases separating them. This CDR3 contains 14 residues. The CDR3 reads CASSLLRNTGELFF. The CDR3 region has the DNA TGTGCCAGCAGCTTGCTAAGGAACACCGGGGAGCTGTTTTTT.

This clonotype was counted many times. V is TRBV4-2 and J is TRBJ1-5; no clear D. The CDR3 is made up of 16 amino acids. Germline-derived CDR1 and CDR2 are LGHNA and YNFKEQ. Trimming cost V 0 bases and J 0 bases, with 9 bases left between them. DNA for the CDR3: TGTGCCAGCAGCCAAGAGGGATGGCTTAGCAATCAGCCCCAGCATTTT. It yields the protein CASSQEGWLSNQPQHF.

This clonotype was seen a handful of times. The J gene is TRBJ2-5, the V gene TRBV3-1; 12 nucleotides match TRBD2. The germline V gene encodes CDR1 LGHDT and CDR2 YNNKEL (reference sequence). This CDR3 is built from 16 residues. V shed 4 bases and J 5 bases; nucleotides not matched to a gene: 8. The CDR3 coding sequence is TGTGCCAGCAGCCGCCGGACTAGCGGGACTGGGGAGACCCAGTACTTC. Amino acids: CASSRRTSGTGETQYF.

This clonotype has only a few counts. The chain recombines TRBV24-1 with TRBJ2-2; no firm D call. V gave up 12 bases and J gave up 0 bases, with 10 bases separating them. Germline CDR1 and CDR2: KGHDR and SFDVKD. The CDR3 contains 13 residues. The CDR3 DNA follows: TGTGCCCTTGGTCACCCGAACACCGGGGAGCTGTTTTTT. Its protein is CALGHPNTGELFF.

This clonotype was seen more than once but under ten times. The chain links TRBV7-7 to TRBJ2-5, with a possible D match to TRBD1 (6 bases). V gave up 2 bases and J gave up 5 bases, with 12 bases separating them. CDR3 length equals 14 residues. Germline V gene lookup returns CDR1 SSHAT and CDR2 FNYEAQ (reference sequence). The CDR3 here is CASSLPGDPETQYF. The CDR3 DNA reads TGTGCCAGCAGCTTACCAGGGGATCCGGAGACCCAGTACTTC.

The rearrangement joins TRBV20-1 to TRBJ1-2, with a weak D call TRBD1 (6 bases). The CDR3 covers 12 residues. Between the trimmed V and J ends, which lost 4 bases and 8 bases, there was a span of 14 bases. Germline CDR1 DFQATT, CDR2 SNEGSKA (reference sequence). CDR3 residues: CSAKQGKGGYTF. CDR3 DNA sequence: TGCAGTGCTAAACAGGGAAAGGGAGGCTACACCTTC.

Ten or more counts support this clonotype. The CDR3 here is CASSFTGPVNTEAFF. CDR3 nucleotide sequence: TGCGCCAGCAGCTTTACAGGGCCGGTGAACACTGAAGCTTTCTTT. This chain joins TRBV5-1 and TRBJ1-1; TRBD1 might be the D (6 bases). V was cut by 2 bases and J by 0 bases, with 11 bases left in between. The germline CDR1 and CDR2 sequences are SGHRS and YFSETQ. This CDR3 has 15 residues.

There are a few counts of this clonotype. This rearrangement joins TRBV21-1 to TRBJ2-5; TRBD1 was called by the table and not checked on the DNA. TRBV21-1 is a recognized pseudogene. The CDR3 sequence is 15 residues long. The CDR3 coding sequence is TGTGCCAGCAGCAAAGATAGGGGGCCGCGGGAGACCCAGTACTTC. As protein: CASSKDRGPRETQYF.

This clonotype was counted between two and nine times. The chain employs TRBV20-1 and TRBJ2-1, with 8 positions matching TRBD2. In germline, CDR1 is DFQATT, CDR2 SNEGSKA (reference sequence). There are 15 residues in the CDR3. Trimming took 4 bases from V and 3 from J; bases not matched to a gene: 8. This CDR3 reads CSAKEREIFYNEQFF. The CDR3 nucleotides are TGCAGTGCTAAAGAGCGGGAGATTTTCTACAATGAGCAGTTCTTC.

This clonotype has a count of ten or more. This chain links TRBV4-1 with TRBJ2-1; the D gene is possibly TRBD2 (5 bases). The CDR3 extends over 14 amino acids. Trimming left V 6 bases short and J 5 bases short, with 14 bases between. Germline loops: CDR1 MGHRA, CDR2 YSYEKL. The CDR3 loop reads CASRGFRGDNEQFF. DNA for the CDR3: TGCGCCAGCAGGGGGTTCCGGGGAGACAATGAGCAGTTCTTC.

This clonotype showed up just a few times. This rearrangement joins TRBV7-2 to TRBJ1-5; 12 bases map to TRBD1. Germline CDR1 reads SGHTA; CDR2 reads FQGNSA. CDR3 length: 16 residues. After removal of 1 base from V and 3 bases from J, the junction contained 1 base not matched to a gene. The DNA of the CDR3 is TGTGCCAGCAGCTTAGAGGGACAGGGGGCCAATCAGCCCCAGCATTTT. Translation: CASSLEGQGANQPQHF.

This clonotype has only a few counts. This chain connects TRBV9 to TRBJ2-7; 7 bases line up with TRBD2. Germline loops: CDR1 SGDLS, CDR2 YYNGEE. V gave up 3 bases and J gave up 5 bases; unmatched junction bases: 8. This CDR3 contains 14 residues. For the CDR3, the DNA is TGTGCCAGCAGCGGGGGGGGTTCGGGGAACGAGCAGTACTTC. It is translated as CASSGGGSGNEQYF.

There are a few counts of this clonotype. The V and J genes are TRBV6-1 and TRBJ2-3; TRBD2 agrees at 14 bases. This CDR3 contains 15 residues. The germline V gene encodes CDR1 MNHNS and CDR2 SASEGT. The ends lost 5 bases at V and 5 bases at J; junction bases unmatched: 3. The CDR3 sequence is CASSQGTSGRDTQYF. The CDR3 DNA sequence: TGTGCCAGCAGTCAAGGGACTAGCGGGAGAGATACGCAGTATTTT.

A word on this clonotype: An end of the junction does not agree with germline; a read error may underlie this. The chain combines TRBV30 with TRBJ2-3; 9 bases line up with TRBD2. Germline V gene data show CDR1 as GTSNPN and CDR2 as SVGIG (reference sequence). The length of the CDR3 is 15 residues. The CDR3 spells CAWSLAGASTDTQYF. The DNA of the CDR3 is TGTGCCTGGAGTTTAGCGGGGGCATCCACAGATACGCAGTACTTT.

This clonotype has more than one count but fewer than ten. This rearrangement joins TRBV6-1 to TRBJ2-4; TRBD2 might be the D (5 bases). The V end lost 6 bases, the J end lost 0 bases, and 15 bases lay between the germline ends. The CDR3 contains 16 residues. CDR1 is MNHNS and CDR2 is SASEGT in the germline V gene. The CDR3 protein is CASSFTPGIAKNIQYF. CDR3 nucleotides: TGTGCCAGCAGCTTTACACCGGGGATAGCCAAAAACATTCAGTACTTC.

The chain carries TRBV24-1 and TRBJ2-3; D not certain. The V end lost 2 bases, the J end lost 10 bases, and 21 bases lay between the germline ends. CDR3 length equals 16 residues. Germline CDR1 KGHDR, CDR2 SFDVKD. DNA for the CDR3: TGTGCCACCAGTGATTCCAGACCATACCCCGGGTTTGCGCAGTATTTT. Translation gives CATSDSRPYPGFAQYF.